This T cell receptor beta chain was identified during a study of T-cell memory formation after mild COVID-19. TCRdb processed the 5' RACE reads anew with MiXCR; each CDR3 protein has one entry. The profile covers fewer than 650,000 distinct CDR3 sequences, with 20% to 25% appearing a single time and around 7.7% taken by the ten largest. Comments on this clonotype: Antigen specificity is unknown.

Study results and limitations: CD8+ contracting clones occupied EMRA, while CD4+ ones occupied mainly CM and EM.

This clonotype was sampled from an adult woman who had mild COVID-19 (a few samples of this study predate the infection). Cell type and time point are not known. The source material was PBMCs or a T cell subset sorted from them (not recorded which).

The CDR3 coding sequence is TGTGCCAGCAAGGAGGACCTCATTAATAATCTAGCCAAAAACATTCAGTACTTC. Amino acid sequence: CASKEDLINNLAKNIQYF. The rearrangement uses TRBV2 and TRBJ2-4; maybe TRBD2 (5 bases). The CDR3 has 18 amino acids. Trimming shortened V by 7 bases and J by 0 bases, and 22 bases separated the two germline ends. Germline V CDR1 and CDR2: SNHLY, FYNNEI.